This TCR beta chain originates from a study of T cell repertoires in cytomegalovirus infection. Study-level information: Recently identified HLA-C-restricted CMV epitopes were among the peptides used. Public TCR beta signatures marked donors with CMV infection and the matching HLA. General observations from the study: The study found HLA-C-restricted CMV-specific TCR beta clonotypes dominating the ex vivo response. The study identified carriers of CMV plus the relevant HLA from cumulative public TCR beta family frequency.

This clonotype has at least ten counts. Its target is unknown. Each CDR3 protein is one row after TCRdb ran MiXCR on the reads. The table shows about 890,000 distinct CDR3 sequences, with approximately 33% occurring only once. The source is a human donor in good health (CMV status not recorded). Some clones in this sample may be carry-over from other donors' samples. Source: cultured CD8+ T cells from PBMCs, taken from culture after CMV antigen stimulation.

The CDR3 sequence: CASSFIQDRGTQYF. In DNA, the CDR3 is TGTGCCAGCAGCTTCATACAGGACAGGGGCACGCAGTATTTT. The chain couples TRBV7-2 to TRBJ2-3, with 9 bases matching TRBD1. CDR1 SGHTA and CDR2 FQGNSA come from the germline V gene. The CDR3 runs to 14 residues. After removal of 3 bases from V and 9 bases from J, the junction contained 7 bases not matched to a gene.